The source of this T cell receptor beta chain is a study of CD8 T cells in ankylosing spondylitis. A remark on this clonotype: Its antigen is currently unknown.

Quantitative 5'-RACE with molecular barcodes produced the TCR beta libraries. TCRdb analysed the 5' RACE reads with MiXCR anew, one entry per CDR3 protein. The sample records over 600,000 distinct CDR3 sequences, roughly 19% being singletons. CDR1 is MNHEY, CDR2 SMNVEV, per germline (reference sequence). V was trimmed by 5 bases and J by 2 bases, leaving 15 bases between them. The CDR3 is made up of 16 amino acids. Study-level points and caveats: Significant enrichment of disease-linked clones was reported in matched ankylosing spondylitis synovial fluid. Several of the motif variants were reported before in synovial fluid and blood from reactive arthritis. Relatively rare in peripheral blood, disease-linked clones were also CD8+. Seemingly characteristic of ankylosing spondylitis blood was a TCR beta motif consisting of about 8 highly homologous variants.

The J gene is TRBJ2-2, the V gene TRBV27, with D unclear. The sample comprised blood, either unsorted or a sorted T cell fraction (not recorded which). The receptor was isolated from a male donor with ankylosing spondylitis. CDR3 sequence: CASSRGDLLNTGELFF. The CDR3 nucleotides are TGTGCCAGCAGTCGTGGGGATCTCCTCAACACCGGGGAGCTGTTTTTT.